A single sample gave rise to the 30 T cell receptor beta chains below, sequenced in a study of shared clonotypes between healthy human individuals. Libraries were prepared by immunoSEQ multiplex PCR; TCRdb keeps only in-frame clonotypes and omits some of them. This table has more than 2,000,000 clones, more than 90% appearing once. The specimen was naive CD4+ T cells sorted from blood. Subset reported: CD45RA+ positively selected. The receptors were gathered from a man aged 18 to 29 in good health.

The rearrangement joins TRBV18 to TRBJ1-2, with D tentatively TRBD1 (5 bases). The CDR3 spans 15 residues. Germline V lookup: CDR1 KGHSH, CDR2 LQKENI. V was trimmed by 2 bases and J by 0 bases, leaving 10 bases between them. Here the CDR3 reads CASSPGGSSNYGYTF. The CDR3 DNA reads as TGTGCCAGCTCACCAGGGGGGTCTTCTAACTATGGCTACACCTTC. The complete variable domain, with remaining parts taken from reference TRBV18 and TRBJ1-2, reads NAGVMQNPRHLVRRRGQEARLRCSPMKGHSHVYWYRQLPEEGLKFMVYLQKENIIDESGMPKERFSAEFPKEGPSILRIQQVVRGDSAAYFCASSPGGSSNYGYTFGSGTRLTVV.

V and J are TRBV28 and TRBJ2-7, with a weak D call TRBD2 (7 bases). Germline V gives CDR1 MDHEN, CDR2 SYDVKM. V was cut by 7 bases and J by 11 bases, with 18 bases left in between. This CDR3 is 12 amino acids long. The CDR3 reads CASTRTGGMKYF. CDR3 coding DNA: TGTGCCAGCACCCGAACGGGGGGCATGAAGTACTTC.

This clone was observed a handful of times. V usage is TRBV10-2 and J usage is TRBJ1-6; D might be TRBD1 (5 bases). Trimming removed 4 bases at V and 9 bases at J, with 10 bases between. Per germline, CDR1 WSHSY and CDR2 SAAADI. This CDR3 is built from 13 residues. The CDR3 DNA follows: TGCGCCAGCAGTGTACAGGCTGGTTCACCCCTCCACTTT. Residues: CASSVQAGSPLHF.

This clone was detected a few times. The V gene is TRBV5-4, the J gene TRBJ1-5; no firm D call. This CDR3 spans 13 amino acids. Trimming pared 5 bases from V and 1 base from J, leaving 7 bases between. CDR1 SGHNT and CDR2 YYREEE come from the germline V gene (reference sequence). The CDR3 DNA sequence: TGTGCCAGCAGGTCGAAGAGCAATCAGCCCCAGCATTTT. Translation: CASRSKSNQPQHF.

The V and J genes are TRBV28 and TRBJ1-2; no firm D call. This CDR3 is 13 amino acids long. Trimming took off 3 bases at V and 6 bases at J, with 11 bases between the two ends. Germline V gives CDR1 MDHEN, CDR2 SYDVKM. This CDR3 is CASSLRVGDGYTF. The CDR3 bases are TGTGCCAGCAGTTTGAGGGTGGGCGATGGCTACACCTTC.

V usage is TRBV7-2 and J usage is TRBJ2-3, with 7 bases aligning to TRBD1. With 5 bases clipped from V and 3 bases from J, the junction kept 2 bases outside the gene matches. From germline, CDR1 is SGHTA and CDR2 FQGNSA. CDR3 length: 13 residues. The CDR3 spells CASSRQGTDTQYF. CDR3 coding DNA: TGTGCCAGCAGCCGACAGGGAACAGATACGCAGTATTTT.

The chain links TRBV10-3 to TRBJ1-2; TRBD1 aligns across 7 bases. The trim removed 7 bases at V and 7 bases at J, leaving 9 bases unmatched. CDR1 is ENHRY and CDR2 is SYGVKD in the germline V gene. The CDR3 loop spans 13 amino acids. Here the CDR3 reads CAINADRVGGYTF. The CDR3 DNA is TGTGCCATCAATGCTGACAGGGTCGGTGGCTACACCTTC.

With regard to this clone: Other DNA sequences in this specimen translate into the identical CDR3. The V gene is TRBV6-6, the J gene TRBJ2-3; D is possibly TRBD1 (5 bases). From germline, CDR1 is MNHNY and CDR2 SVGAGI (reference sequence). The CDR3 runs 12 residues. V was pared by 8 bases and J by 0 bases, with 6 bases between. DNA for the CDR3: TGTGCCAGCGGGGCGAGCACAGATACGCAGTATTTT. Protein sequence: CASGASTDTQYF.

A remark on this clone: Different DNA sequences within this sample yield the same CDR3. The V gene is TRBV5-1, the J gene TRBJ2-3, with D uncertain. The V gene lost 3 bases and the J gene lost 2 bases, with 7 bases spanning the gap. Germline-derived CDR1 and CDR2 are SGHRS and YFSETQ. This CDR3 is 13 amino acids long. CDR3 sequence (DNA): TGCGCCAGCAGCTGGGGATCCACAGATACGCAGTATTTT. Its translation: CASSWGSTDTQYF.

The chain recombines TRBV6-1 with TRBJ2-5; D unclear. Per germline, CDR1 MNHNS and CDR2 SASEGT. This CDR3 is 11 amino acids long. V was cut by 5 bases and J by 7 bases, with 8 bases left in between. CDR3 region: CASSYDRTQYF. The CDR3 DNA reads TGTGCCAGCAGTTACGATCGGACCCAGTACTTC.

CDR3 in DNA: TGTGCCAGCTCACCGTCCGGGACTAGCGGCCTTAATGAGCAGTTCTTC. As protein: CASSPSGTSGLNEQFF. The chain has TRBV18 and TRBJ2-1; 11 bases are shared with TRBD2. The CDR3 has 16 amino acids. CDR1 KGHSH and CDR2 LQKENI come from the germline V gene. J gave up 7 bases and V 3 bases, and 8 bases lay outside the gene matches.

This chain links TRBV30 with TRBJ2-7; the match to TRBD1 covers 7 bases. The germline V gene encodes CDR1 GTSNPN and CDR2 SVGIG (reference sequence). Trimming cost V 8 bases and J 0 bases; bases outside gene matches: 10. The CDR3 sequence is 14 residues long. CDR3 amino acids: CAAKDRTSSYEQYF. The CDR3 region has the DNA TGTGCCGCGAAGGACAGGACGAGCTCCTACGAGCAGTACTTC.

The chain couples TRBV11-3 to TRBJ2-2; 9 bases fit TRBD2. With V trimmed by 0 bases and J by 5 bases, 7 bases remained unmatched. Germline loops: CDR1 SGHNT, CDR2 YENEEA. The CDR3 is 17 residues long. Written as DNA, the CDR3 is TGTGCCAGCAGCTTAGATCTGGCGGGAGGGCCGACCGGGGAGCTGTTTTTT. Its protein product is CASSLDLAGGPTGELFF.

V is TRBV7-2 and J is TRBJ2-2; D is unresolved. Per the germline V gene, CDR1 is SGHTA and CDR2 is FQGNSA. CDR3 length: 13 residues. V shed 5 bases and J shed 6 bases, with 10 bases lying between them. CDR3 sequence: CASSTSTPGELFF. CDR3 in DNA: TGTGCCAGCAGCACCTCTACCCCCGGGGAGCTGTTTTTT.

The chain recombines TRBV6-1 with TRBJ2-3; a possible D gene is TRBD2 (6 bases). This CDR3 contains 16 residues. CDR1 is MNHNS and CDR2 is SASEGT in the germline V gene. Deletions cut 4 bases from V and 1 base from J, with 15 bases between. CDR3 in DNA: TGTGCCAGCAGTGTAGCTAGCGCCCGTGGCACAGATACGCAGTATTTT. Translated, it gives CASSVASARGTDTQYF.

The chain couples TRBV2 to TRBJ2-7; D gene ambiguous. The germline V and J ends were trimmed by 7 bases and 2 bases, with 9 bases remaining between them. Germline values: CDR1 SNHLY, CDR2 FYNNEI. This CDR3 contains 12 residues. CDR3 coding DNA: TGTGCCAGCACCGGTGAGACCTACGAGCAGTACTTC. It specifies CASTGETYEQYF.

The rearrangement joins TRBV27 to TRBJ2-7; D is perhaps TRBD1 or TRBD2 (5 bases each). CDR1 is MNHEY and CDR2 is SMNVEV in the germline V gene (reference sequence). The length of the CDR3 is 15 residues. Trimming cost V 4 bases and J 1 base, with 14 bases left between them. The DNA of the CDR3 is TGTGCCAGCAGTTACACATCGGGGCCATCCTACGAGCAGTACTTC. Encoded protein: CASSYTSGPSYEQYF.

Turning to this clone: Distinct nucleotide sequences in the sample also encode this CDR3. The chain uses TRBV6-6 and TRBJ2-1, with 10 bases matching TRBD2. The germline CDR1 and CDR2 sequences are MNHNY and SVGAGI (reference sequence). The CDR3 covers 15 residues. Trimming at V came to 5 bases and at J to 3 bases, leaving 4 bases not matched to a gene. The CDR3 loop is CASSPPSGGYNEQFF. Here the CDR3 DNA reads TGTGCCAGCAGTCCCCCTAGCGGGGGCTACAATGAGCAGTTCTTC.

V usage is TRBV2 and J usage is TRBJ1-4; possible D gene TRBD1, 5 bases. Germline CDR1 and CDR2: SNHLY and FYNNEI. The CDR3 has 15 amino acids. V gave up 5 bases and J gave up 10 bases, with 20 bases separating them. The CDR3: CASSLGTGESGKLFF. The DNA of the CDR3 is TGTGCCAGCAGTCTCGGAACAGGCGAGTCAGGAAAACTGTTTTTT.

The rearrangement links TRBV6-1 to TRBJ1-6; 7 bases fit TRBD1. V dropped 8 bases and J dropped 6; count of bases not matched to a gene: 4. The germline CDR1 and CDR2 sequences are MNHNS and SASEGT. This CDR3 comprises 13 residues. CDR3 protein: CASGGQINSPLHF. The CDR3 DNA reads as TGTGCCAGCGGGGGACAGATTAATTCACCCCTCCACTTT.

The V and J genes are TRBV5-5 and TRBJ2-5; tentative D call: TRBD1 (5 bases). Trimming shortened V by 1 base and J by 4 bases, and 8 bases separated the two germline ends. CDR1 is SGHKS, CDR2 YYEKEE, per germline (reference sequence). CDR3 length: 13 amino acids. The DNA for the CDR3 is TGTGCCAGCAGCTTGCCTGGGGCAGAGACCCAGTACTTC. This codes for CASSLPGAETQYF.

The V and J genes are TRBV28 and TRBJ1-3; D might be TRBD1 (5 bases). V was pared by 3 bases and J by 0 bases, with 15 bases between. Germline V gives CDR1 MDHEN, CDR2 SYDVKM. CDR3 length: 17 residues. The CDR3 spells CASSFGGGTISGNTIYF. In DNA, the CDR3 is TGTGCCAGCAGTTTTGGGGGAGGGACCATCTCTGGAAACACCATATATTTT.

The genes are TRBV5-1 and TRBJ2-2; D perhaps matches TRBD1 (7 bases). The V and J ends lost 5 bases and 0 bases respectively, with 11 bases between them. There are 15 residues in the CDR3. Germline CDR1 and CDR2: SGHRS and YFSETQ. The CDR3 region is CASRGGQANTGELFF. CDR3 in DNA: TGCGCCAGCAGGGGAGGACAGGCGAACACCGGGGAGCTGTTTTTT.

The J gene is TRBJ2-1, the V gene TRBV29-1; 7 nucleotides align to TRBD2. Germline V gene sequence: CDR1 SQVTM, CDR2 ANQGSEA. Trimming at V came to 6 bases and at J to 7 bases, leaving 12 bases not matched to a gene. The CDR3 contains 14 residues. DNA of the CDR3: TGCAGCGTCGTAATAAAGGCGGGAGTGAATGAGCAGTTCTTC. It yields the protein CSVVIKAGVNEQFF.

The chain combines TRBV4-1 with TRBJ1-3; TRBD1 matches at 7 bases. The germline V gene has CDR1 MGHRA and CDR2 YSYEKL. Trimming took 6 bases from V and 3 from J; bases not matched to a gene: 8. The CDR3 covers 15 residues. The CDR3 DNA reads TGCGCCAGCAGTGTGGACAGGTTAGGTGGAAACACCATATATTTT. Protein sequence: CASSVDRLGGNTIYF.

The rearrangement links TRBV5-6 to TRBJ2-5; D is possibly TRBD1 or TRBD2 (5 bases each). Trimming stripped 4 bases from V and 5 bases from J, with 18 bases between. This CDR3 comprises 15 residues. The germline CDR1 and CDR2 sequences are SGHDT and YYEEEE. The CDR3 nucleotides are TGTGCCAGCAGCGGAGGACACGGAGGCCCTGAGACCCAGTACTTC. Its translation is CASSGGHGGPETQYF.

This clone was seen a handful of times. The genes are TRBV12-5 and TRBJ2-7, with 8 nucleotides matching TRBD1. Trimming at V came to 6 bases and at J to 6 bases, leaving 7 bases not matched to a gene. Germline V gives CDR1 LGHNT, CDR2 FRNRAP. This CDR3 is built from 13 residues. This chain's CDR3 is CASGQGVLGEQYF. CDR3 coding DNA: TGTGCTAGTGGACAGGGGGTCCTCGGCGAGCAGTACTTC.

The CDR3 sequence is CASSKDRGPPTLAFF. CDR3 coding DNA: TGTGCCAGCAGTAAGGACAGGGGGCCGCCTACCCTAGCTTTCTTT. The gene calls are TRBV27 and TRBJ1-1; TRBD1 aligns across 11 bases. CDR3 length: 15 residues. Germline CDR1 and CDR2: MNHEY and SMNVEV (reference sequence). Germline trimming cut 5 bases from V and 10 bases from J; bases unmatched to any gene: 12.

This clone was recorded only once. The chain carries TRBV18 and TRBJ1-1; D gene unclear. This CDR3 spans 13 amino acids. V was shortened by 3 bases and J by 11 bases, with 16 bases between the two germline ends. Germline values: CDR1 KGHSH, CDR2 LQKENI. The CDR3 DNA reads as TGTGCCAGCTCACCTGGGTTAGAAGCGAGGGCTTTCTTT. Amino acids: CASSPGLEARAFF. The full variable domain, rest sourced from reference TRBV18 and TRBJ1-1, is NAGVMQNPRHLVRRRGQEARLRCSPMKGHSHVYWYRQLPEEGLKFMVYLQKENIIDESGMPKERFSAEFPKEGPSILRIQQVVRGDSAAYFCASSPGLEARAFFGQGTRLTVV.

This clone was picked up a small number of times. This CDR3 is also generated by other DNA sequences in the sample. Here the CDR3 reads CASSPTGTAGNTIYF. CDR3 nucleotide sequence: TGTGCCAGCTCACCTACCGGGACAGCCGGAAACACCATATATTTT. The genes are TRBV18 and TRBJ1-3; TRBD1 aligns across 7 bases. The V and J ends lost 3 bases and 4 bases, in that order; junction bases with no gene match: 6. The CDR3 spans 15 residues. Germline CDR1 reads KGHSH; CDR2 reads LQKENI.